The clone carrying this T cell receptor beta chain has at least ten counts. Its antigen is unidentified. This specimen comes from a study of T cells after yellow fever vaccination. Study-wide results and caveats: Post-booster repertoires contained most primary-vaccination clones again (approximately 95% CD4, approximately 86% CD8).

CDR1 SGDLS and CDR2 YYNGEE come from the germline V gene. V lost 2 bases, J lost 5 bases, and 7 bases stayed unmatched. The CDR3 consists of 15 residues. Via MiXCR, TCRdb re-called the 5' RACE reads, giving one row per CDR3 protein. Here the sample spans under 200,000 distinct CDR3 sequences, under 7.5% being singletons. The specimen was CD4+ T cells sorted from PBMCs, collected around 5 days after the first yellow fever vaccination. The TCR sequence derives from a man aged 18 to 29 who received the YFV17D yellow fever vaccine. The chain links TRBV9 to TRBJ1-1; 9 bases are a match to TRBD1. The CDR3 region is CASSVGQGGGTEAFF. DNA of the CDR3: TGTGCCAGCAGCGTGGGACAGGGAGGGGGAACTGAAGCTTTCTTT.